This TCR beta chain emerged from a study of T cells in Graves' hyperthyroidism and ophthalmopathy. The V gene lost 5 bases and the J gene lost 3 bases, with 14 bases spanning the gap. This CDR3 is built from 14 residues. Germline CDR1 reads MNHEY; CDR2 reads SMNVEV (reference sequence). This clonotype turned up a few times. RNA transcripts yielded amplified TCR beta CDR3 regions. TCR CDR3 underwent first-round RT-PCR with the HTBI primer set. TCRdb called the multiplex PCR reads again in MiXCR, with one record for every CDR3 protein. The sample comprises about 360,000 distinct CDR3 sequences, roughly an eighth of which are singletons, and about 9.1% rests with the top ten.

The sample comprised blood. The origin of this receptor is a woman in her late teens or twenties with Graves' hyperthyroidism. The chain links TRBV27 to TRBJ2-7; TRBD2 is a possible D gene (6 bases). For the CDR3, the DNA is TGTGCCAGCAGTCCCGGGACTTTGCTCTACGAGCAGTACTTC. Translated: CASSPGTLLYEQYF.